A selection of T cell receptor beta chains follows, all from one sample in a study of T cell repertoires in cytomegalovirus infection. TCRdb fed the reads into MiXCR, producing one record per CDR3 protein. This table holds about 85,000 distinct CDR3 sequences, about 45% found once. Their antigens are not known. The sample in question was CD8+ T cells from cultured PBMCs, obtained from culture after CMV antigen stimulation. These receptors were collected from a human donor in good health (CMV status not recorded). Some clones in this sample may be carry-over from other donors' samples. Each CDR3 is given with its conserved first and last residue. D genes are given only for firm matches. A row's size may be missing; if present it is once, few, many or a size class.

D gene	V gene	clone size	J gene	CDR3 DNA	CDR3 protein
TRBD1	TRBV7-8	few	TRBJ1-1	TGTGCCAGCAGCCGGACAGGGGTACGGACTGAAGCTTTCTTT	CASSRTGVRTEAFF
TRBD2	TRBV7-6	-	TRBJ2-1	TGTGCCAGCAGCTACCTAGCGGGAGAGAGCCACAATGAGCAGTTCTTC	CASSYLAGESHNEQFF
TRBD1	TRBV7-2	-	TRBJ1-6	TGTGCCAGCAGCCAAAGGGGGACAGTTAATTCACCCCTCCACTTT	CASSQRGTVNSPLHF
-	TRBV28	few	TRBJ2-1	TGTGCCAGCAGTGAGAGGGGCAGTTACAATGAGCAGTTCTTC	CASSERGSYNEQFF
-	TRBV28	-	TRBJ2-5	TGTGCCAGCAGCCCCGGGTACAGGGAATGGGGAGAGACCCAGTACTTC	CASSPGYREWGETQYF
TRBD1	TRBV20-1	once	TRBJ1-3	TGCAGTGCTAGATCAGGACAGGGAGTGAGAAACACCATATATTTT	CSARSGQGVRNTIYF
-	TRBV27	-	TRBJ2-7	TGTGCCAGCAGTTTCACTCCCTCCTACGAGCAGTACTTC	CASSFTPSYEQYF
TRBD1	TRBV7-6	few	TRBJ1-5	TGTGCCAGCAGCTTAGAGACAGGGGATCAGCCCCAGCATTTT	CASSLETGDQPQHF
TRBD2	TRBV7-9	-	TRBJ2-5	TGTGCCAGCAGCTTAGGTCGGGCTAGCGGGAGCGGAGAGACCCAGTACTTC	CASSLGRASGSGETQYF
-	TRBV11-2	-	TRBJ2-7	TGTGCCAGCAGCTTGGACGGACCCTACGAGCAGTACTTC	CASSLDGPYEQYF
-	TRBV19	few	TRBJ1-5	TGTGCCAGTAGTCTCGGACAGACAGTTCAGCCCCAGCATTTT	CASSLGQTVQPQHF
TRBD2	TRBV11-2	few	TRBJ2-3	TGTGCCAGCAGCCGGGGACTAGCGGGAAACACAGATACGCAGTATTTT	CASSRGLAGNTDTQYF
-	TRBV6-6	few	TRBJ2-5	TGTGCCAGCAGAGGCCGGGGCCAAGAGACCCAGTACTTC	CASRGRGQETQYF
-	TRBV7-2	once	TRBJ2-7	TGTGCCAGCAGCTTATGCCGGCAGATCCTCTCCTACGAGCAGTACTTC	CASSLCRQILSYEQYF
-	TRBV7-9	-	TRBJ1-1	TGTGCCAGCAGCTTAGGACTAGGGAACACTGAAGCTTTCTTT	CASSLGLGNTEAFF
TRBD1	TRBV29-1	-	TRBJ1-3	TGCAGCGGCCGGGACAGAGGAAACACCATATATTTT	CSGRDRGNTIYF
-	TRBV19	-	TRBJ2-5	TGTGCCAGTAAGGAGAGCTGGGGGGATCTACAAGAGACCCAGTACTTC	CASKESWGDLQETQYF
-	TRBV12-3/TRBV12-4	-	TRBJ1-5	TGTGCCAGCAGATTAACCAGGGAGCAGCCCCAGCATTTT	CASRLTREQPQHF
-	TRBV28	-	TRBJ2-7	TGTGCCAGCAGTTCTCAGGGGAGAAGTGTGTCCTACGAGCAGTACTTC	CASSSQGRSVSYEQYF
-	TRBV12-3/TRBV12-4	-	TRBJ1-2	TGTGCCAGCAGGCTAACAGGGAGCGTGGATGGCTACACCTTC	CASRLTGSVDGYTF
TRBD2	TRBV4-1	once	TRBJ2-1	TGCGCCAGCAGCCAAGTGGGGACTAGCGGACTCGATGAGCAGTTCTTC	CASSQVGTSGLDEQFF
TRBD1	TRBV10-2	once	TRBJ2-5	TGCGCCAGCAGGAGACAGGGGGGACAAGAGACCCAGTACTTC	CASRRQGGQETQYF
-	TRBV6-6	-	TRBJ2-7	TGTGCCACACGACAGAGCTACGAGCAGTACTTC	CATRQSYEQYF
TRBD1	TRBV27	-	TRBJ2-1	TGTGCCAGCAGACGACAGGGGGCTTTCTACAATGAGCAGTTCTTC	CASRRQGAFYNEQFF
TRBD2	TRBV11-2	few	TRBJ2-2	TGTGCCAGCAGCTTAGATATCTGGCTAGCGGGAGGGCCCGACACCGGGGAGCTGTTTTTT	CASSLDIWLAGGPDTGELFF
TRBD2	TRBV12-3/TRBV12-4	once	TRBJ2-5	TGTGCCAGCAGTTTCCTGGGGGAGGGAGAGACCCAGCACTTC	CASSFLGEGETQHF
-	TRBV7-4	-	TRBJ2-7	TGTGCCAGCAGCTTAGCGGGGAAGGCGGGATCGTCCTACGAGCAGTACTTC	CASSLAGKAGSSYEQYF